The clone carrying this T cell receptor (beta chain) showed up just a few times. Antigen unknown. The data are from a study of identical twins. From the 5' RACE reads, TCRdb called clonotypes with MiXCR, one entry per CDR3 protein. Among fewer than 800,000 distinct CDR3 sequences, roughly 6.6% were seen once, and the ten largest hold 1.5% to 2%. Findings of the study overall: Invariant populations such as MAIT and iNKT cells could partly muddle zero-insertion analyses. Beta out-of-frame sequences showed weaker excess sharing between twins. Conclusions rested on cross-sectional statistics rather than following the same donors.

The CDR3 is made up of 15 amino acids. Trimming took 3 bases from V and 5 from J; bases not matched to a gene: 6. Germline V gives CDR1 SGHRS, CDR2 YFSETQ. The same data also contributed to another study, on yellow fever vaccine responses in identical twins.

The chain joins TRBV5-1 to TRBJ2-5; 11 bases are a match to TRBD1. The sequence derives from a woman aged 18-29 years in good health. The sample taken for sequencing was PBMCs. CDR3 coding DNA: TGCGCCAGCAGCTCACCGGGACAGGGGGTGGAGACCCAGTACTTC. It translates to CASSSPGQGVETQYF.